The present TCR beta chain was sequenced within a study of T-cell memory formation after mild COVID-19. General study findings and limits: Chiefly within CM and EM were the contracting CD4+ clones; CD8+ ones were within EMRA. Clones contracting across day 15 to 85 had a balanced CD4/CD8 profile; later expanding clones leaned CD4+.

Turning to this clonotype: The antigen remains unidentified.

The authors produced TCR alpha and TCR beta cDNA libraries with sample barcodes and UMIs by 5'RACE using constant-segment primers. Via MiXCR, TCRdb re-called the 5' RACE reads, giving one row per CDR3 protein. This table has some 120,000 distinct CDR3 sequences, more than 15% appearing once. The CDR3 sequence is 14 residues long. Germline V gives CDR1 DFQATT, CDR2 SNEGSKA (reference sequence). Trimming took off 3 bases at V and 0 bases at J, with 10 bases between the two ends. The V call is TRBV20-1, the J call TRBJ2-3, with D perhaps matching TRBD1 or TRBD2 (5 bases each). This sequence was found in a man between 18 and 29 years old who had mild COVID-19 (a few samples of this study predate the infection). Cell type and time point are not known. Sequencing was performed on PBMCs or a T cell subset sorted from them (not recorded which). CDR3 in DNA: TGCAGTGCTAGGGGGGTAGAAAGCACAGATACGCAGTATTTT. Translation: CSARGVESTDTQYF.